This record concerns one T cell receptor beta chain sequence. Its target is unknown. Trimming removed 8 bases from V and 5 bases from J; junction bases left unmatched: 13. The CDR3 is 15 residues long. Germline V gives CDR1 MNHEY, CDR2 SVGAGI. The data were obtained in a study of T cell responses to AZD1222 COVID-19 vaccine. Profiling relied on immunoSEQ multiplex PCR, and the TCRdb table lists in-frame clones only, not all of them. The data contain some 140,000 clones, over 90% of them seen just once; the ten biggest clones take up under 2%. Study results and caveats: Along spike, vaccine-associated CD4 TCRs were found throughout, with dominance at 160-218 and 743-854. Among AZD1222 vaccinees, only six were seropositive at baseline. Donors, mostly white British, included more females; clonal diversity was possibly underestimated. Repertoires were sampled only after the peak T cell response.

The chain combines TRBV6-5 with TRBJ2-5; 8 bases align to TRBD2. The source material was peripheral blood, sampled on day 0 of AZD1222 vaccination. The clonotype comes from an adult in good health. CDR3 sequence reads: CASHVGGGVPETQYF. DNA for the CDR3: TGTGCCAGCCACGTCGGGGGGGGAGTTCCCGAGACCCAGTACTTC.